The present T cell receptor (beta chain) was sequenced within a study of high-grade serous ovarian cancer treatment subgroups. Study-level findings and limits: Bulk tumor TCR sequencing gave no spatial information. The analyses considered CDR3 and ignored CDR1 and CDR2.

Per germline, CDR1 GTSNPN and CDR2 SVGIG (reference sequence). V lost 0 bases and J lost 8, with 10 bases in between. There are 13 residues in the CDR3. Tumor tissue was taken before any definitive surgery or chemotherapy was given. A word on this clone: The antigen remains unidentified. Other DNA sequences in the same sample also yield this CDR3.

Some clones are missing from TCRdb's copy, which holds only in-frame ones; the method was immunoSEQ multiplex PCR. Found here are 4,500 or so clones, about 70% of them singletons; the top ten hold roughly 12%. The chain employs TRBV30 and TRBJ1-4, with D perhaps TRBD1 (5 bases). The sequence was collected from a human donor with high-grade serous ovarian cancer. Sequencing was carried out using tumor tissue. The CDR3, as DNA: TGTGCCTGGAGTGTACTGGGGGGGGAAAAACTGTTTTTT. Translating it yields CAWSVLGGEKLFF.